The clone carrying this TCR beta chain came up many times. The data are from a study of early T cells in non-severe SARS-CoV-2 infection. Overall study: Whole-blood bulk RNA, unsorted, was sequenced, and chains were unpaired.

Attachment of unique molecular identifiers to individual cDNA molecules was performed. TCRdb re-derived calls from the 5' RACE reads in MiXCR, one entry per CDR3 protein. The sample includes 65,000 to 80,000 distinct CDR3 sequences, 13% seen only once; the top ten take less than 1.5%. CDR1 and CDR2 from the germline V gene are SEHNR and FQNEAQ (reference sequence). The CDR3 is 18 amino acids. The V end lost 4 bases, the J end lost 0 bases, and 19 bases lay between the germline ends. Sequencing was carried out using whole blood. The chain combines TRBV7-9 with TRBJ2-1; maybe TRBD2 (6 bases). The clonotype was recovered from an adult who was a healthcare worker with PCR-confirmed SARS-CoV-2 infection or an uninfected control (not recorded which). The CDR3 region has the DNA TGTGCCAGCAGCTCGCCGACCGGGACTTCCAGCTCCTACAATGAGCAGTTCTTC. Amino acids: CASSSPTGTSSSYNEQFF. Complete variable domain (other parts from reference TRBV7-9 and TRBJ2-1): DTGVSQNPRHKITKRGQNVTFRCDPISEHNRLYWYRQTLGQGPEFLTYFQNEAQLEKSRLLSDRFSAERPKGSFSTLEIQRTEQGDSAMYLCASSSPTGTSSSYNEQFFGPGTRLTVL.